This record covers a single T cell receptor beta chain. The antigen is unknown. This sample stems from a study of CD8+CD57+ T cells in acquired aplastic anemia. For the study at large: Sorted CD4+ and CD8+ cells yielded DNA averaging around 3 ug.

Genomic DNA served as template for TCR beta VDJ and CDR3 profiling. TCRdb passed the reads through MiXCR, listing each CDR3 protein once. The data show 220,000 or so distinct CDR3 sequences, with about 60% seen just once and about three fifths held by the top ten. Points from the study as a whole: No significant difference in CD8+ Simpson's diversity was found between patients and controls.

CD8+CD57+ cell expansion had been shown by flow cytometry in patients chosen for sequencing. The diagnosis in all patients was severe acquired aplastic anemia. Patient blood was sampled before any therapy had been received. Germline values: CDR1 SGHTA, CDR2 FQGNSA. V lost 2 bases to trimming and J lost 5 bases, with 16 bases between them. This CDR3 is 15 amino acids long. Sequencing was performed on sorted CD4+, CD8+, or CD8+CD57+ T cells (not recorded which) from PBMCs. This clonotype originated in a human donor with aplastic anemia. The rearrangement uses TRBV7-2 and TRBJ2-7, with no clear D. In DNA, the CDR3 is TGTGCCAGCAGCTTAACCCGGACGAGAGTCCACGAGCAGTACTTC. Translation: CASSLTRTRVHEQYF.